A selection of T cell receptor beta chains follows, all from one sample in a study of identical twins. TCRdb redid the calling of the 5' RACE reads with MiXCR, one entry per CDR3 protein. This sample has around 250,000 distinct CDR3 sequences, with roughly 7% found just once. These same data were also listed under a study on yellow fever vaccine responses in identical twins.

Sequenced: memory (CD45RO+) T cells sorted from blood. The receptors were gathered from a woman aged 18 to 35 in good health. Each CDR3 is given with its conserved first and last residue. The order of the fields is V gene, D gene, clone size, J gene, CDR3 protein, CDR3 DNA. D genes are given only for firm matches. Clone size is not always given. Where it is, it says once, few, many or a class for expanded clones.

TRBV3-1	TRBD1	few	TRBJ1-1	CASSQAGQGFTEAFF	TGTGCCAGCAGCCAAGCCGGACAGGGGTTCACTGAAGCTTTCTTT
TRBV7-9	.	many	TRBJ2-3	CASSPGRVADTQYF	TGTGCCAGCAGCCCCGGTAGAGTTGCGGATACGCAGTATTTT
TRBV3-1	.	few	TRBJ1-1	CASSHGGERTNTEAFF	TGTGCCAGCAGCCATGGTGGCGAGCGAACTAACACTGAAGCTTTCTTT
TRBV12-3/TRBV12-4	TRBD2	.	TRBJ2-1	CASSLGTSEGEQFF	TGTGCCAGCAGTTTAGGGACTAGCGAAGGTGAGCAGTTCTTC
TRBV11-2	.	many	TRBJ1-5	CASSPSRGSNQPQHF	TGTGCCAGCAGCCCCTCCAGGGGAAGCAATCAGCCCCAGCATTTT
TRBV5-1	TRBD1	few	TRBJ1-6	CASSLGQGVYNSPLHF	TGCGCCAGCAGCTTGGGACAGGGCGTTTATAATTCACCCCTCCACTTT
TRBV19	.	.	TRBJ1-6	CASRSTPLHF	TGTGCCAGTCGAAGCACACCCCTCCACTTT
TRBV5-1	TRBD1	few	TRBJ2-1	CASSSLTGDRSYNEQFF	TGCGCCAGCAGCTCGCTGACAGGGGACCGCTCCTACAATGAGCAGTTCTTC
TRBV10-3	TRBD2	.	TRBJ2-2	CAITSGGNTGELFF	TGTGCCATCACTAGCGGGGGTAACACCGGGGAGCTGTTTTTT
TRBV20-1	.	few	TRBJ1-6	CSASTGYYSPLHF	TGCAGTGCTAGTACAGGGTATTATTCACCCCTCCACTTT
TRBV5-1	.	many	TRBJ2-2	CASKTVPGELFF	TGCGCCAGCAAGACAGTCCCCGGGGAGCTGTTTTTT
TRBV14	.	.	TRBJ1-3	CASSQIRGNTIYF	TGTGCCAGCAGCCAAATTCGCGGAAACACCATATATTTT
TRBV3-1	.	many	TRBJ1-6	CATAESSYNSPLHF	TGTGCCACCGCGGAGAGCTCCTATAATTCACCCCTCCACTTT
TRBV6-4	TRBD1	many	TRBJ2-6	CASSPGTAYSGANVLTF	TGTGCCAGCAGCCCCGGGACAGCTTACTCTGGGGCCAACGTCCTGACTTTC
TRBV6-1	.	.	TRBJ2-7	CASRLGQLYEQYF	TGTGCCAGCAGACTGGGCCAGTTATACGAGCAGTACTTC
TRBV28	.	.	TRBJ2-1	CASSTTSLGYNEQFF	TGTGCCAGCAGTACCACTAGCCTGGGCTACAATGAGCAGTTCTTC
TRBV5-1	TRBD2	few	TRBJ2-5	CASSPSSGEETQYF	TGCGCCAGCAGCCCGTCCAGCGGGGAAGAGACCCAGTACTTC
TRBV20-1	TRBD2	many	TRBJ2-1	CSSGLAQGEQFF	TGCAGTTCGGGACTAGCACAGGGTGAGCAGTTCTTC
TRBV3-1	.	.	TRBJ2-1	CASRARASSTMKGQFF	TGTGCCAGCAGGGCCCGGGCTAGCTCTACAATGAAGGGGCAGTTCTTC
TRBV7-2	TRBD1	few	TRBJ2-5	CASSLLGRGLVETQYF	TGTGCCAGCAGCTTACTAGGCAGGGGGCTCGTAGAGACCCAGTACTTC
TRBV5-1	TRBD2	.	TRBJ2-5	CASSLGEGLAGSQETQYF	TGCGCCAGCAGCTTGGGGGAAGGACTAGCGGGGTCCCAAGAGACCCAGTACTTC
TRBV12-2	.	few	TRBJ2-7	CASRLTTGLAGVSYSYEQYF	TGTGCAAGTCGCTTAACTACCGGACTAGCGGGAGTTTCCTACTCCTACGAGCAGTACTTC
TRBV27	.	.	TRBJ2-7	CASRRTASYEQYF	TGTGCCAGCAGACGGACAGCCTCCTACGAGCAGTACTTC
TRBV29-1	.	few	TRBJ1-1	CSVHPSDTEAFF	TGCAGCGTTCATCCATCGGACACTGAAGCTTTCTTT
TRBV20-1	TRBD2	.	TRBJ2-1	CSARDRGLAGGRGFDEQFF	TGCAGTGCTAGAGATAGGGGACTAGCGGGAGGAAGGGGTTTCGATGAGCAGTTCTTC
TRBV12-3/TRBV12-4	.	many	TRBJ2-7	CASRGGQEQYF	TGTGCCAGCAGGGGGGGACAGGAGCAGTACTTC
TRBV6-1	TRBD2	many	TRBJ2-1	CASSVLAGGNNEQFF	TGTGCCAGCAGTGTCCTAGCGGGAGGGAACAATGAGCAGTTCTTC
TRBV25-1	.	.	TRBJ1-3	CASNGPFSGNTIYF	TGTGCCAGCAATGGACCCTTCTCTGGAAACACCATATATTTT
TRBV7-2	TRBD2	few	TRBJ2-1	CASSWTPGLAGGGEFF	TGTGCCAGCAGCTGGACCCCGGGACTAGCGGGGGGGGGTGAGTTCTTC
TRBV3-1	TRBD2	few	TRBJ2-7	CASSPTGTSGSEQYF	TGTGCCAGCAGCCCCACCGGGACTAGCGGGAGCGAGCAGTACTTC
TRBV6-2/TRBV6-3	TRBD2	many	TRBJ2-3	CASSGGASTDTQYF	TGTGCCAGCAGCGGGGGGGCCAGCACAGATACGCAGTATTTT
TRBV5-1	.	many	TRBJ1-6	CASSLEAPSYNSPLHF	TGCGCCAGCAGCTTGGAGGCGCCCTCCTATAATTCACCCCTCCACTTT
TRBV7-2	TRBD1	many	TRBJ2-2	CASSFTGQDGELFF	TGTGCCAGCAGCTTTACGGGACAGGACGGGGAGCTGTTTTTT
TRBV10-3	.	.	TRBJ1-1	CAISDREAEAFF	TGTGCCATCAGTGATCGTGAGGCTGAAGCTTTCTTT
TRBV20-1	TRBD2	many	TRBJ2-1	CSATSGRAGVDEQFF	TGCAGTGCTACTAGCGGGAGGGCCGGTGTCGATGAGCAGTTCTTC
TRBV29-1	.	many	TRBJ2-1	CSVDLRAYNEQFF	TGCAGCGTTGATTTGCGGGCGTACAATGAGCAGTTCTTC
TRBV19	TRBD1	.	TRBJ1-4	CASRYRTGRGEKLFF	TGTGCCAGTCGTTATCGGACAGGGAGAGGTGAAAAACTGTTTTTT
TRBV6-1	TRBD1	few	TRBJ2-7	CASRPRTGVSSYEQYF	TGTGCCAGCAGGCCCAGGACAGGGGTGAGCTCCTACGAGCAGTACTTC
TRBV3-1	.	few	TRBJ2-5	CASTPTSGHVETQYF	TGTGCCAGCACCCCTACGAGCGGGCACGTGGAGACCCAGTACTTC
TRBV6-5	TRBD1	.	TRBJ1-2	CASSYANNRGGGYTF	TGTGCCAGCAGTTACGCCAATAACAGGGGAGGTGGCTACACCTTC
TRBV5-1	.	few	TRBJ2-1	CASSGKKRVEQFF	TGCGCCAGCAGCGGGAAAAAGAGGGTGGAGCAGTTCTTC
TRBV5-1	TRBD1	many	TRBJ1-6	CASSRDRVNSPLHF	TGCGCCAGCAGCCGGGACAGGGTGAATTCACCCCTCCACTTT
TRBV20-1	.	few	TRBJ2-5	CSARVGTSFETQYF	TGCAGTGCTAGAGTAGGAACTAGCTTTGAGACCCAGTACTTC
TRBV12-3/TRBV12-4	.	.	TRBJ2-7	CASSWAGQYEQYF	TGTGCCAGCAGTTGGGCCGGACAGTACGAGCAGTACTTC
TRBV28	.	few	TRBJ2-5	CASSNRETQYF	TGTGCCAGCAGTAACAGAGAGACCCAGTACTTC
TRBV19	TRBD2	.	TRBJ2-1	CASSRTSGNVNEQFF	TGTGCCAGTAGTAGGACTAGCGGGAATGTCAATGAGCAGTTCTTC
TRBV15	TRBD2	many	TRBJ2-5	CATSRLGLAGARTQYF	TGTGCCACCAGCAGATTAGGACTAGCCGGGGCTAGGACCCAGTACTTC
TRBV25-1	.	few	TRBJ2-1	CASSGEGAGQNEQFF	TGTGCCAGCAGTGGTGAAGGTGCGGGGCAAAATGAGCAGTTCTTC
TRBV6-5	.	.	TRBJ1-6	CASSFAGQSRDSPLHF	TGTGCCAGCAGTTTCGCAGGACAAAGCCGCGATTCACCCCTCCACTTT
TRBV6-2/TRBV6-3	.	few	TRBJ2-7	CASKSNRLRDRAYEQYF	TGTGCCAGCAAGTCAAATCGCCTCCGGGACCGGGCCTACGAGCAGTACTTC
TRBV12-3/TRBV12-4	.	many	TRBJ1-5	CASSFNRQYNQPQHF	TGTGCCAGCAGCTTTAACCGACAGTACAATCAGCCCCAGCATTTT